This T cell receptor beta chain was retrieved from a study of T cell repertoires in cytomegalovirus infection. Study-level points and caveats: The ex vivo response was dominated by HLA-C-restricted CMV-specific TCR beta clonotypes. The cumulative frequency of public TCR beta families distinguished individuals who carried CMV together with the relevant HLA.

In this sample, this clonotype turned up many times. Its antigen is currently unknown. TCRdb analysed the reads with MiXCR anew, one entry per CDR3 protein. The sample includes fewer than 700,000 distinct CDR3 sequences, 20% to 25% of them seen just once. The V gene's germline CDR1 is SGHVS and CDR2 FNYEAQ. Between the trimmed V and J ends, which lost 1 base and 1 base, there was a span of 10 bases. The CDR3 spans 15 residues. This TCR derives from a human donor in good health (CMV status not recorded). Some clones in this sample may be carry-over from other donors' samples. The sequencing input was CD8+ T cells from PBMCs. The chain uses TRBV7-6 and TRBJ2-5, with D unclear. This CDR3 reads CASSLVVNRQETQYF. CDR3 sequence (DNA): TGTGCCAGCAGCTTAGTAGTCAACCGCCAAGAGACCCAGTACTTC.